The entry below gives a single T cell receptor (beta chain) sequence along with its context. What it binds is not known. This specimen belongs to a study of T-cell memory formation after mild COVID-19. Study-wide background: Each donor largely had its own TCR clusters. General study points: Contracting clones localized mainly to CM and EM when CD4+ and mainly to EMRA when CD8+. Some SARS-CoV-2-responding clones were already detected in memory before infection. The study found balanced CD4/CD8 in clones contracting day 15 to 85 and a CD4+ lean in later expanders.

TCRdb itself ran the 5' RACE reads through MiXCR, one entry per CDR3 protein. The table has about 200,000 distinct CDR3 sequences, around 8.8% seen once. J lost 2 bases, V lost 3 bases, and 10 bases had no gene match. The CDR3 has 15 residues. Germline V gene data show CDR1 as DFQATT and CDR2 as SNEGSKA (reference sequence). The TCR was taken from a man aged 18 to 29 who had mild COVID-19 (a few samples of this study predate the infection). Cell type and time point are not known. Sequencing was carried out using PBMCs or a T cell subset sorted from them (not recorded which). The chain joins TRBV20-1 to TRBJ2-7; TRBD2 matches 7 bases. CDR3 in DNA: TGCAGTGCTAGCACCTCGACGGGGGGTGCCTACGAGCAGTACTTC. Its translation: CSASTSTGGAYEQYF.